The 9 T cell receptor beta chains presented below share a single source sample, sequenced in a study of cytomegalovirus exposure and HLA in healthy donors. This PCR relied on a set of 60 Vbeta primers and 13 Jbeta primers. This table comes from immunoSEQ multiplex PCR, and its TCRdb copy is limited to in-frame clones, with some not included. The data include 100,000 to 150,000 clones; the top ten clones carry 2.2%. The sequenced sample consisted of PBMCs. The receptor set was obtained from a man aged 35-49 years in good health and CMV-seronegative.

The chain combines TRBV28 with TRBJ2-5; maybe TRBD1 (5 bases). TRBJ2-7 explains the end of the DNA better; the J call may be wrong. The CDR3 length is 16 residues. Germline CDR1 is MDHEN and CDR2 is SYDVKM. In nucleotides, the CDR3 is TGTGCCAGCAGTAGACAGAGGAGCCCGGTATACTACGAGCAGTACTTC. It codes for CASSRQRSPVYYEQYF.

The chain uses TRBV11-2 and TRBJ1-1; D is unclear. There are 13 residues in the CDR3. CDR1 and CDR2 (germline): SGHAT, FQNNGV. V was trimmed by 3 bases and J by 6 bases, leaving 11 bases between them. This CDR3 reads CASSLMAYAEAFF. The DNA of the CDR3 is TGTGCCAGCAGCTTGATGGCTTACGCTGAAGCTTTCTTT.

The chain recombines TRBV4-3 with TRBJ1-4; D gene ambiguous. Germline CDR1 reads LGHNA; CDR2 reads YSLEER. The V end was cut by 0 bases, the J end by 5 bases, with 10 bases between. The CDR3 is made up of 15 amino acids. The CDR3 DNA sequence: TGCGCCAGCAGCCAAGATCCGGGGTCAAATGAAAAACTGTTTTTT. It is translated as CASSQDPGSNEKLFF.

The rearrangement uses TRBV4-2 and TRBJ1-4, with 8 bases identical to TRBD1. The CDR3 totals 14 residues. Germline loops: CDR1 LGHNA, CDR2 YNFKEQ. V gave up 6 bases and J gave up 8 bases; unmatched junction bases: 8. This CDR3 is CASRGRGLGEKLFF. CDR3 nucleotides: TGTGCCAGCAGAGGCAGGGGGCTAGGAGAAAAACTGTTTTTT.

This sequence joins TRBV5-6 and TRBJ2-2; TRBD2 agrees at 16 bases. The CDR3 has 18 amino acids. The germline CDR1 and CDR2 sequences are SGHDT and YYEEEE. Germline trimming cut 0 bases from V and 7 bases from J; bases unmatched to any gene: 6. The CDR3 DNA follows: TGTGCCAGCAGCTTGGAAGGGACTAGCGGGAGGGGCAGCGGGGAGCTGTTTTTT. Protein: CASSLEGTSGRGSGELFF.

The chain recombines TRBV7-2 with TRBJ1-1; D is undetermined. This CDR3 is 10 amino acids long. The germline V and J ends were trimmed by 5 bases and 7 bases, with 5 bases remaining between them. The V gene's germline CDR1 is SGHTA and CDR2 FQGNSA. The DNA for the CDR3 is TGTGCCAGCAGCCTTCTTGAAGCTTTCTTT. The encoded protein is CASSLLEAFF.

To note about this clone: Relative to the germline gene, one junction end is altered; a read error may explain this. The DNA for the CDR3 is TGTGCCAGCAGTCTTACCACAGGGAACCCCTTTTTC. Protein sequence: CASSLTTGNPFF. This sequence joins TRBV28 and TRBJ2-7, with D possibly TRBD1 on 6 matching bases. The CDR3 sequence is 12 residues long. In germline, CDR1 is MDHEN, CDR2 SYDVKM.

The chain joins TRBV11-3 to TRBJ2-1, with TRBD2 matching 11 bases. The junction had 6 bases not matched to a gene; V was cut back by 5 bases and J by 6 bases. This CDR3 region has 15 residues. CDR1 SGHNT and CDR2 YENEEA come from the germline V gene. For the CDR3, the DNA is TGTGCCAGCAGCGGAAGACTAGCGGGGATCAATGAGCAGTTCTTC. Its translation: CASSGRLAGINEQFF.

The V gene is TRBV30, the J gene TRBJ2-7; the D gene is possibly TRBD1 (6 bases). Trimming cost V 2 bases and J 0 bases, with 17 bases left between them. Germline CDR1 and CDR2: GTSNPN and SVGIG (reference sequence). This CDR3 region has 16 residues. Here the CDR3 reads CAWSIGQRFSSYEQYF. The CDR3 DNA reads TGTGCCTGGAGTATAGGACAGAGATTTAGCTCCTACGAGCAGTACTTC.